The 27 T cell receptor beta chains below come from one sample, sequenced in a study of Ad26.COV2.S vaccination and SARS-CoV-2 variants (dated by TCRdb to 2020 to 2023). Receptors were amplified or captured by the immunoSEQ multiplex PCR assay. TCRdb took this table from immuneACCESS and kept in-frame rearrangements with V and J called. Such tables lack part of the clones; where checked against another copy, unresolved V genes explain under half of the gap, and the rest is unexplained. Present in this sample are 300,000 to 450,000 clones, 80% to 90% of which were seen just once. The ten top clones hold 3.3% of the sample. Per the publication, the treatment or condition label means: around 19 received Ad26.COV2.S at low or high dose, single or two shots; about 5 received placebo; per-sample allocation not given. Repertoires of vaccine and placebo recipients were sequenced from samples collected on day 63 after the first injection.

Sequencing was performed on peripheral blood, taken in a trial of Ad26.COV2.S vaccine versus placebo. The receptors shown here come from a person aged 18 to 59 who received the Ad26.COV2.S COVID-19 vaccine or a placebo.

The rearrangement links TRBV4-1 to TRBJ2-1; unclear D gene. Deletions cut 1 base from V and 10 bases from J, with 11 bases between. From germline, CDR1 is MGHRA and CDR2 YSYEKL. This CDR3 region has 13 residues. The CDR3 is CASSQGADREQFF. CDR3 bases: TGCGCCAGCAGCCAAGGGGCGGACCGCGAGCAGTTCTTC.

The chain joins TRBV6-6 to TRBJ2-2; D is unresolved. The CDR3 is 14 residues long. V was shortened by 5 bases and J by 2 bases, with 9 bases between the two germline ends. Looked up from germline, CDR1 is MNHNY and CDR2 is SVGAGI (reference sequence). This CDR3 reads CASSMDGNTGELFF. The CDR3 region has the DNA TGTGCCAGCAGTATGGACGGTAACACCGGGGAGCTGTTTTTT.

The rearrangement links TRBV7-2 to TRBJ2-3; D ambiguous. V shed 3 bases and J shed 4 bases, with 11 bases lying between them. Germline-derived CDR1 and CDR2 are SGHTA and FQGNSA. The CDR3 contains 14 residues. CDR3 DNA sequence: TGTGCCAGCAGCTTGGCCAACCCCCCAGATACGCAGTATTTT. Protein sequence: CASSLANPPDTQYF. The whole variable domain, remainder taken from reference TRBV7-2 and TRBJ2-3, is GAGVSQSPSNKVTEKGKDVELRCDPISGHTALYWYRQSLGQGLEFLIYFQGNSAPDKSGLPSDRFSAERTGGSVSTLTIQRTQQEDSAVYLCASSLANPPDTQYFGPGTRLTVL.

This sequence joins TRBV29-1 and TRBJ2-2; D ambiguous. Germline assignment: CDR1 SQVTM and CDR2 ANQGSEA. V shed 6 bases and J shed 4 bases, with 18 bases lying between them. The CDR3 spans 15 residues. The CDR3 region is CSVELNLGSTGELFF. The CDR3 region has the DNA TGCAGCGTGGAGCTCAATTTGGGTTCCACCGGGGAGCTGTTTTTT.

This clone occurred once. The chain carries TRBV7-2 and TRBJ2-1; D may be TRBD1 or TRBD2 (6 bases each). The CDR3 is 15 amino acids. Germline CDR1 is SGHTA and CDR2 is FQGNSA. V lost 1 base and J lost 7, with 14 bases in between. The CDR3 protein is CASSLVGLGGNEQFF. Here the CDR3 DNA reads TGTGCCAGCAGCTTAGTCGGGCTAGGGGGGAATGAGCAGTTCTTC. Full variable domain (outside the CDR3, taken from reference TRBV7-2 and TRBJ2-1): GAGVSQSPSNKVTEKGKDVELRCDPISGHTALYWYRQSLGQGLEFLIYFQGNSAPDKSGLPSDRFSAERTGGSVSTLTIQRTQQEDSAVYLCASSLVGLGGNEQFFGPGTRLTVL.

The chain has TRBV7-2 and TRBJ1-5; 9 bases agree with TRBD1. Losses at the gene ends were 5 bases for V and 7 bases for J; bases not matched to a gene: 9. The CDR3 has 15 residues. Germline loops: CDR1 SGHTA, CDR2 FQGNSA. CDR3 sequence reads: CASSRTGAQGQPQHF. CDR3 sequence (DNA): TGTGCCAGCAGCAGGACAGGGGCCCAGGGACAGCCCCAGCATTTT. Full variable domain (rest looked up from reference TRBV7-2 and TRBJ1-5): GAGVSQSPSNKVTEKGKDVELRCDPISGHTALYWYRQSLGQGLEFLIYFQGNSAPDKSGLPSDRFSAERTGGSVSTLTIQRTQQEDSAVYLCASSRTGAQGQPQHFGDGTRLSIL.

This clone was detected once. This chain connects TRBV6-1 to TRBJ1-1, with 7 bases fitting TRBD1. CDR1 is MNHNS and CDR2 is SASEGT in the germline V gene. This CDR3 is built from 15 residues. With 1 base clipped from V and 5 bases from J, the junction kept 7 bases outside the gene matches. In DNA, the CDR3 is TGTGCCAGCAGTGAAGATCCGGGACAGAGAACTGAAGCTTTCTTT. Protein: CASSEDPGQRTEAFF.

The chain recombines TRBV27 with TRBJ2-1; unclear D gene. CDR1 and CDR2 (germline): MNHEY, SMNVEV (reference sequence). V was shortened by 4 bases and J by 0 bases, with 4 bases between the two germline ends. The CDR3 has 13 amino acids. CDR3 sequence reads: CASSSVSYNEQFF. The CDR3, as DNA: TGTGCCAGCAGTTCTGTCTCCTACAATGAGCAGTTCTTC.

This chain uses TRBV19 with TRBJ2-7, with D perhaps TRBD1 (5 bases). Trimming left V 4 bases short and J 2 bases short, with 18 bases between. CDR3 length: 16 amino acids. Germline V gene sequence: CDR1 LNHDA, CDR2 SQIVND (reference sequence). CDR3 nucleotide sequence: TGTGCCAGTAGTAGACTTGGGGCCACAATACCCTACGAGCAGTACTTC. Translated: CASSRLGATIPYEQYF.

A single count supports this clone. CDR3 sequence: CAISDAGRPVDTQYF. The DNA of the CDR3 is TGTGCCATCAGTGACGCGGGAAGGCCGGTGGATACGCAGTATTTT. The rearrangement uses TRBV10-3 and TRBJ2-3; a possible D gene is TRBD2 (6 bases). V dropped 3 bases and J dropped 6 bases, with 16 bases sitting between them. The germline CDR1 and CDR2 sequences are ENHRY and SYGVKD. This CDR3 is built from 15 residues.

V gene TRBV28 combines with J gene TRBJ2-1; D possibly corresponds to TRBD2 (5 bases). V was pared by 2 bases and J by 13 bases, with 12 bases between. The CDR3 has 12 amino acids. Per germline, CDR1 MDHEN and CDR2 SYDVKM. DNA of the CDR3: TGTGCCAGCAGTTTACTCTCGAGGGAACAGTTCTTC. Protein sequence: CASSLLSREQFF.

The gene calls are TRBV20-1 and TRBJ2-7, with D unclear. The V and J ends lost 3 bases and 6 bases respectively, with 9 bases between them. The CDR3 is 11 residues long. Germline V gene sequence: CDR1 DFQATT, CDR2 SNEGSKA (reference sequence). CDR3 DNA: TGCAGTGCTAGTTGGGCTCGCGAGCAGTACTTC. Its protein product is CSASWAREQYF.

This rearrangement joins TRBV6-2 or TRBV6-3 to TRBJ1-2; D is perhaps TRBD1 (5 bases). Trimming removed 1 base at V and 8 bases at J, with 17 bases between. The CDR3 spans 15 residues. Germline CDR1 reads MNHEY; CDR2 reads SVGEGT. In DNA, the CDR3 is TGTGCCAGCAGTTACTTTGGCAGGGTTTGGGAAGGCTACACCTTC. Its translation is CASSYFGRVWEGYTF.

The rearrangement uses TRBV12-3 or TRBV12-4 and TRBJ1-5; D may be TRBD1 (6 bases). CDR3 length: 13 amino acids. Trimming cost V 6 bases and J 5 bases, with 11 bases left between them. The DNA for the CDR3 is TGTGCCAGCAGACAGGGAAGTCATCAGCCCCAGCATTTT. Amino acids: CASRQGSHQPQHF.

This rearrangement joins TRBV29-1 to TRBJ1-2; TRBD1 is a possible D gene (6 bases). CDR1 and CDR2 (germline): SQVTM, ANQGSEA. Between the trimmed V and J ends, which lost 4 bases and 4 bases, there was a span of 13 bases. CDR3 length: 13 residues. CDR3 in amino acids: CSVVVAGVYGYTF. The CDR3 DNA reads TGCAGCGTTGTAGTGGCAGGGGTCTATGGCTACACCTTC.

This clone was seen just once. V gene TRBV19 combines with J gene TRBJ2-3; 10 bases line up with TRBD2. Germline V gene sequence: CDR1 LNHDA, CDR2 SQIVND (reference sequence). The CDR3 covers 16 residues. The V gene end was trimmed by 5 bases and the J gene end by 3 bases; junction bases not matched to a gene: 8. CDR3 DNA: TGTGCCAGTAGTCCAAAAGCGGGGGGGCGGACAGATACGCAGTATTTT. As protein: CASSPKAGGRTDTQYF.

The chain's CDR3 is CASSHKGLNTGELFF. CDR3 in DNA: TGTGCCAGTAGCCACAAGGGTCTGAACACCGGGGAGCTGTTTTTT. This chain joins TRBV19 and TRBJ2-2; D remains ambiguous. V lost 6 bases and J 1 base, leaving 12 bases between the germline ends. CDR1 and CDR2 (germline): LNHDA, SQIVND (reference sequence). This CDR3 comprises 15 residues.

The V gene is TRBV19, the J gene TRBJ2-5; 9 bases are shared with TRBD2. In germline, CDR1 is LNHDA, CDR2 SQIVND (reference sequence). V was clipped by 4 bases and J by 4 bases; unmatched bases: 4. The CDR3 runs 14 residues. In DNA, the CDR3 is TGTGCCAGTAGTAGGCGGGGGGGCCTAGAGACCCAGTACTTC. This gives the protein CASSRRGGLETQYF.

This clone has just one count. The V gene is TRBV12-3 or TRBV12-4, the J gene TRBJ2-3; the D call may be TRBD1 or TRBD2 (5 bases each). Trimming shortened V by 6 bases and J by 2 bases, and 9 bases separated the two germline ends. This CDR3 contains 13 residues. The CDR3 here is CASSRGPTDTQYF. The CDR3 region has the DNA TGTGCCAGCAGCCGGGGCCCCACAGATACGCAGTATTTT.

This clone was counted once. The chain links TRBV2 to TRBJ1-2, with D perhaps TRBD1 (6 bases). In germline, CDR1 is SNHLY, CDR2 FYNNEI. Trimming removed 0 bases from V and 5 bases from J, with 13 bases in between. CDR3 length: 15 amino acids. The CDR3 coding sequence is TGTGCCAGCAGTGAAGCGCTAAGGGGGGGATATGGCTACACCTTC. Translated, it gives CASSEALRGGYGYTF.

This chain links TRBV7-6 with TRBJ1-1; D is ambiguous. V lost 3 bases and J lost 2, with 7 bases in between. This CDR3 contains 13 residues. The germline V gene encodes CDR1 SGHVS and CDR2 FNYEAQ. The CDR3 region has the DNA TGTGCCAGCAGCTTTTACAGTAACACTGAAGCTTTCTTT. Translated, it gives CASSFYSNTEAFF.

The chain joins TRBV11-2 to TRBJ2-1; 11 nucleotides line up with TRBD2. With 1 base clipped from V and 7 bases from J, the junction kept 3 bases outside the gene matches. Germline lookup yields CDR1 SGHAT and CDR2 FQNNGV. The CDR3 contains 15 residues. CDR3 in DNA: TGTGCCAGCAGCTTAGTCCCTAGCGGGGGGAATGAGCAGTTCTTC. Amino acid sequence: CASSLVPSGGNEQFF.

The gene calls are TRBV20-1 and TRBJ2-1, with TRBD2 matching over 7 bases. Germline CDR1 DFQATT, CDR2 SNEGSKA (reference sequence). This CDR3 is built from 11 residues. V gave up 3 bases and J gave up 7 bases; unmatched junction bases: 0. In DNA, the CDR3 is TGCAGTGCTAGGGGGGGGAATGAGCAGTTCTTC. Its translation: CSARGGNEQFF.

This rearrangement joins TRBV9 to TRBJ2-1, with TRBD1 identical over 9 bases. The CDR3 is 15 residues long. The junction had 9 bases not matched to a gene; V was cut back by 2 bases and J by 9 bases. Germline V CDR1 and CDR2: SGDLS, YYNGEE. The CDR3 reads CASSVRDRESVEQFF. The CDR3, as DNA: TGTGCCAGCAGCGTCCGGGACAGGGAGTCCGTTGAGCAGTTCTTC.

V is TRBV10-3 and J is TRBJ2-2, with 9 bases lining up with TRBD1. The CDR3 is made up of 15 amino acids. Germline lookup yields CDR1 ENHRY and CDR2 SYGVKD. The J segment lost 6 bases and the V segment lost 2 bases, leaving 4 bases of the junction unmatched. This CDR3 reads CAISEIRTGAGELFF. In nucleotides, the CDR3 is TGTGCCATCAGTGAGATCCGGACAGGGGCCGGGGAGCTGTTTTTT.

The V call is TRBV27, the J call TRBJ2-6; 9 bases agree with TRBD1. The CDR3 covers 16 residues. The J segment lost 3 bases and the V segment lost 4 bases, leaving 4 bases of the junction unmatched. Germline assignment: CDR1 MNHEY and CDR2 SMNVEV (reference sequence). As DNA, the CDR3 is TGTGCCAGCAGTTCCGGGACAGGGTTTGGGGCCAACGTCCTGACTTTC. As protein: CASSSGTGFGANVLTF.

The CDR3: CASSFGLDNEQFF. The CDR3 DNA reads TGCGCCAGCAGCTTTGGGCTAGACAATGAGCAGTTCTTC. The chain combines TRBV5-1 with TRBJ2-1, with D unclear. The V end lost 2 bases, the J end lost 5 bases, and 8 bases lay between the germline ends. Germline V gene data show CDR1 as SGHRS and CDR2 as YFSETQ. The CDR3 loop spans 13 amino acids.